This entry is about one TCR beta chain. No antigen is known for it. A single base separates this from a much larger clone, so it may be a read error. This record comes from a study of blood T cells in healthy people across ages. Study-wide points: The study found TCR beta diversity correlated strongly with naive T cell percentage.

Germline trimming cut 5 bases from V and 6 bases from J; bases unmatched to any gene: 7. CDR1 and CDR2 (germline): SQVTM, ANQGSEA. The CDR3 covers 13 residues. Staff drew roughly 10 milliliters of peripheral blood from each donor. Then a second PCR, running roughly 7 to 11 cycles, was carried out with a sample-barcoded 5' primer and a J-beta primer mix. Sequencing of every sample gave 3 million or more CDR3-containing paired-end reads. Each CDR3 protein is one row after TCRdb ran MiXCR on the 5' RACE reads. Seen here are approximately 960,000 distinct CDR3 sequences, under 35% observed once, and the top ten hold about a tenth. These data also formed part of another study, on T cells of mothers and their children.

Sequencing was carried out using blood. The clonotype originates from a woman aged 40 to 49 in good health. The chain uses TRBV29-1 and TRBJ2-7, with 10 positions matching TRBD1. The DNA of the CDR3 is TGCAGCGTTCCGGGACAGGGGTGCGGCGAGCAGTACTTC. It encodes CSVPGQGCGEQYF.